These T cell receptor beta chains were read from a single sample in a study of blood T cell repertoires in COVID-19. Sequencing used immunoSEQ multiplex PCR; TCRdb keeps in-frame clones, though not all of them. The sample contains about 170,000 clones, less than 90% of which appear only once. The sample taken for sequencing was PBMCs or T cells enriched from blood (not recorded which). These TCRs come from a human donor with acute COVID-19. The donor label of this sample is uncertain. The CDR3 runs from the conserved cysteine through the conserved F or W.

TRBJ2-7 | TRBV7-2 | CASSFRLAGAYEQYF
TRBJ2-5 | TRBV29-1 | CSVGLAGGQETQYF
TRBJ1-5 | TRBV19 | CASSIAGQGPNQPQHF
TRBJ1-3 | TRBV7-2 | CASSRIVGGQRDTIYF
TRBJ1-1 | TRBV28 | CASSLLGGTEAFF
TRBJ2-2 | TRBV7-9 | CASSLQDRDTGELFF
TRBJ1-2 | TRBV4-1 | CASSVRDRDYGYTF
TRBJ1-1 | TRBV20-1 | CSASTVNTEAFF
TRBJ1-2 | TRBV20-1 | CSAKGVYGYTF
TRBJ2-2 | TRBV25-1 | CAGSDRGTGELFF
TRBJ1-1 | TRBV19 | CASNAGTEAFF
TRBJ1-5 | TRBV7-8 | CASSLDGGNSNQPQHF
TRBJ2-3 | TRBV9 | CASSAGTGGNTDTQYF
TRBJ2-7 | TRBV3-1/TRBV3-2 | CASSYLGRAYEQYF
TRBJ2-2 | TRBV5-6 | CASSLAGTGNTGELFF
TRBJ2-3 | TRBV5-1 | CASSLRTGGMSDTQYF
TRBJ2-7 | TRBV5-1 | CASSLDPGSSYEQYF
TRBJ2-3 | TRBV5-1 | CASSLSPGQGGPDTQYF
TRBJ1-2 | TRBV9 | CASSLTGTANYGYTF
TRBJ1-1 | TRBV30 | CAWSAGWTEAFF
TRBJ2-3 | TRBV30 | CAWSVGGKDTQYF
TRBJ1-5 | TRBV19 | CASKWDSSNQPQHF
TRBJ1-2 | TRBV4-3 | CASSQEAAGGRGSHSYTF
TRBJ2-1 | TRBV7-9 | CASSLPLNEQFF
TRBJ1-1 | TRBV25-1 | CASSGQTSTRAFF
TRBJ1-1 | TRBV30 | CAWNVRENTEAFF
TRBJ1-2 | TRBV30 | CAWSPGTARNGYTF
TRBJ1-3 | TRBV2 | CASSLFEGTGNTIYF
TRBJ1-1 | TRBV12-3/TRBV12-4 | CASSPDRVEAFF
TRBJ2-5 | TRBV4-2 | CASSHQLQEGETQYF
TRBJ1-1 | TRBV6-1 | CASSDALGEVNEAFF
TRBJ2-3 | TRBV5-4 | CASSSGLAGGADTQYF
TRBJ1-5 | TRBV5-1 | CASSFGDSQPQHF
TRBJ1-1 | TRBV19 | CASSSTANTEAFF
TRBJ1-2 | TRBV4-3 | CASSQDGTDLSGYTF
TRBJ1-1 | TRBV30 | CAWSANRETEAFF
TRBJ2-4 | TRBV6-2/TRBV6-3 | CASSPYGTSGYIQYF
TRBJ2-1 | TRBV4-1 | CASSPLILAGGPMNEQFF
TRBJ1-4 | TRBV14 | CASSHSRQGEGEKLFF
TRBJ2-4 | TRBV9 | CASSEGTSGGNIQYF
TRBJ2-2 | TRBV27 | CASSLTGYTGELFF
TRBJ2-7 | TRBV2 | CASSDTLPYEQYF
TRBJ2-3 | TRBV3-1/TRBV3-2 | CASSLNRQGTDTQYF
TRBJ1-2 | TRBV4-1 | CASSQPGGGYTF
TRBJ1-5 | TRBV9 | CASSLGQLNQPQHF
TRBJ2-3 | TRBV12-5 | CASSSGGADTQYF
TRBJ2-6 | TRBV5-1 | CASSLGGTGPGANVLTF
TRBJ2-3 | TRBV7-2 | CASSPTSRTDTQYF
TRBJ1-2 | TRBV6-5 | CASRIPGTANYGYTF
TRBJ1-2 | TRBV5-1 | CASSLQSGTPNGYTF